Presented here are 17 T cell receptor beta chains from one specimen sequenced in a study of CXCR3-negative and CXCR3-positive naive CD8 T cells. Findings and limits, study-wide: TRB CDR3s were more hydrophobic in CXCR3-positive than in CXCR3-negative naive cells.

The libraries of TRB cDNA were constructed through 5' RACE using UMI labels. Following a re-call of the 5' RACE reads, TCRdb has one entry per CDR3 protein and lacks DNA. The sample features 150,000 to 180,000 distinct CDR3 sequences, with about 0.44% in its top ten. These TCRs' antigens remain unknown. Sequenced sample: naive CXCR3+ CD8+ T cells from blood. The subset was: CD45RO-CCR7+CD27+CD95- naive CD8+ T cells expressing CXCR3 (TNR3+). These receptors originate from a human donor in good health. Some clones in this sample may be carry-over from other donors' samples.

V is TRBV7-6 and J is TRBJ2-1; no DNA is available, so the TRBD2 call from TCRdb remains unchecked. The CDR3 spans 16 residues. CDR1 and CDR2 (germline): SGHVS, FNYEAQ. The CDR3 is CASSLLSGSSYNEQFF.

The chain couples TRBV6-6 to TRBJ2-7; TCRdb proposes TRBD2, but this gene call is untestable without DNA. Germline CDR1 and CDR2: MNHNY and SVGAGI (reference sequence). CDR3 length: 15 amino acids. The CDR3 sequence is CASSGGSGTTYEQYF.

The rearrangement uses TRBV7-8 and TRBJ1-2; the D call of TRBD1 rests on TCRdb alone, since no DNA is present to check it. Per germline, CDR1 SGHVS and CDR2 FQNEAQ. The CDR3 totals 18 residues. The CDR3 sequence: CASSKFPGGIEANYGYTF. The full variable domain, completed using reference TRBV7-8 and TRBJ1-2, is GAGVSQSPRYKVAKRGQDVALRCDPISGHVSLFWYQQALGQGPEFLTYFQNEAQLDKSGLPSDRFFAERPEGSVSTLKIQRTQQEDSAVYLCASSKFPGGIEANYGYTFGSGTRLTVV.

The rearrangement joins TRBV20-1 to TRBJ1-1; TCRdb names TRBD1, which stays unverified in the absence of DNA. CDR1 is DFQATT, CDR2 SNEGSKA, per germline (reference sequence). The length of the CDR3 is 17 residues. The CDR3 reads CSAREGRDRRMNTEAFF.

This sequence joins TRBV5-1 and TRBJ1-2; TCRdb picks TRBD1, but there is no DNA to check that call. CDR3 length: 15 residues. Germline-derived CDR1 and CDR2 are SGHRS and YFSETQ. The CDR3 reads CASSLELGGRGGYTF.

The chain couples TRBV5-6 to TRBJ2-3. CDR1 SGHDT and CDR2 YYEEEE come from the germline V gene. This CDR3 has 11 residues. CDR3: CASSLGVTQYF.

J is TRBJ1-6 and V is TRBV7-9. The CDR3 spans 13 residues. Germline CDR1 reads SEHNR; CDR2 reads FQNEAQ (reference sequence). CDR3 region: CASRDAQNSPLHF.

The chain has TRBV7-6 and TRBJ1-5; the TCRdb call, TRBD1, lacks DNA for checking. From germline, CDR1 is SGHVS and CDR2 FNYEAQ. CDR3 length: 15 amino acids. The CDR3 sequence is CASSLEGGPNQPQHF.

The genes are TRBV5-1 and TRBJ2-5. The germline V gene encodes CDR1 SGHRS and CDR2 YFSETQ. The CDR3 contains 14 residues. CDR3 sequence reads: CASSLVAAQETQYF.

The V and J genes are TRBV19 and TRBJ2-1; without DNA, the TCRdb call of TRBD2 cannot be checked. The CDR3 has 14 residues. Germline V lookup: CDR1 LNHDA, CDR2 SQIVND (reference sequence). The CDR3 reads CASSILKFGGEQFF.

The chain carries TRBV4-3 and TRBJ2-2; the TCRdb D gene call, TRBD1, has no DNA to confirm it. Looked up from germline, CDR1 is LGHNA and CDR2 is YSLEER. This CDR3 has 17 residues. This CDR3 reads CASSQDRGFGTTGELFF.

This chain links TRBV20-1 with TRBJ2-1; without DNA, the TCRdb call of TRBD1 cannot be checked. The CDR3 length is 16 residues. Germline CDR1 reads DFQATT; CDR2 reads SNEGSKA (reference sequence). The CDR3: CSARDPLGREYNEQFF.

The V call is TRBV5-6, the J call TRBJ1-1; TCRdb picks TRBD1, but there is no DNA to check that call. Germline V CDR1 and CDR2: SGHDT, YYEEEE. The CDR3 loop spans 12 amino acids. The CDR3 sequence: CASSRSGFEAFF.

The V call is TRBV2, the J call TRBJ2-2; as DNA is missing, the TRBD1 call by TCRdb cannot be tested. Germline CDR1 is SNHLY and CDR2 is FYNNEI. CDR3 length: 17 residues. The chain's CDR3 is CASSKRQKLANTGELFF.

The genes are TRBV5-5 and TRBJ2-3; the D gene TCRdb calls, TRBD1, cannot be checked with no DNA. Germline CDR1 SGHKS, CDR2 YYEKEE (reference sequence). The CDR3 consists of 17 residues. The CDR3 loop is CAGSHHRGLTMTDTQYF.

The CDR3 sequence: CASRRRPVSGANVLTF. This rearrangement joins TRBV7-9 to TRBJ2-6. Germline assignment: CDR1 SEHNR and CDR2 FQNEAQ (reference sequence). The CDR3 length is 16 residues.

The V and J genes are TRBV4-1 and TRBJ2-7; TCRdb indicates TRBD1, and absent DNA this call remains unverified. This CDR3 comprises 17 residues. The germline V gene has CDR1 MGHRA and CDR2 YSYEKL. Here the CDR3 reads CASSQVRGGSRDHEQYF.